The 28 T cell receptor beta chains below were found in one sample sequenced in a study of control samples from healthy donors and cancer patients. Sequencing was performed with immunoSEQ multiplex PCR; in TCRdb, only in-frame clones are kept and a portion is missing. Here the sample spans tens of thousands of clones, 85% being singletons. Input material: blood. These receptors were obtained from a middle-aged man in good health.

The rearrangement uses TRBV29-1 and TRBJ2-7, with D uncertain. The CDR3 consists of 11 residues. Trimming left V 2 bases short and J 0 bases short, with 2 bases between. Germline-derived CDR1 and CDR2 are SQVTM and ANQGSEA. The CDR3 region has the DNA TGCAGCGTTGAATTCTCCTACGAGCAGTACTTC. It encodes CSVEFSYEQYF.

The chain employs TRBV6-5 and TRBJ1-5; D might be TRBD1 (6 bases). CDR3 length: 15 residues. Trimming shortened V by 0 bases and J by 7 bases, and 13 bases separated the two germline ends. From germline, CDR1 is MNHEY and CDR2 SVGAGI. CDR3 bases: TGTGCCAGCAGTTACTCCGCTGAGGGGGGACAGCCCCAGCATTTT. Translated, it gives CASSYSAEGGQPQHF.

The chain employs TRBV4-1 and TRBJ2-1; 10 positions agree with TRBD1. J lost 6 bases, V lost 4 bases, and 6 bases had no gene match. The CDR3 is made up of 15 amino acids. Germline loops: CDR1 MGHRA, CDR2 YSYEKL. This CDR3 reads CASSLGTGVGNEQFF. Here the CDR3 DNA reads TGCGCCAGCAGCCTCGGGACAGGGGTAGGCAATGAGCAGTTCTTC.

The gene calls are TRBV18 and TRBJ2-5; 7 bases match TRBD1. Germline CDR1 is KGHSH and CDR2 is LQKENI. The CDR3 contains 14 residues. V lost 4 bases, J lost 2 bases, and 4 bases stayed unmatched. DNA for the CDR3: TGTGCCAGCTCACAAGGACAGGAGCAAGAGACCCAGTACTTC. It codes for CASSQGQEQETQYF.

The chain recombines TRBV5-1 with TRBJ2-5; the match to TRBD1 covers 7 bases. This CDR3 spans 14 amino acids. Trimming took 2 bases from V and 1 from J; bases not matched to a gene: 2. Germline V gene lookup returns CDR1 SGHRS and CDR2 YFSETQ. The CDR3 sequence is CASSFGTAQETQYF. CDR3 coding DNA: TGCGCCAGCAGCTTCGGGACAGCCCAAGAGACCCAGTACTTC.

V and J are TRBV7-2 and TRBJ2-1; D perhaps matches TRBD1 (5 bases). V lost 1 base and J 2 bases, leaving 9 bases between the germline ends. This CDR3 is 15 amino acids long. Germline V CDR1 and CDR2: SGHTA, FQGNSA. The CDR3 loop reads CASSLGQTPYNEQFF. CDR3 in DNA: TGTGCCAGCAGCTTAGGACAGACCCCCTACAATGAGCAGTTCTTC.

The genes are TRBV7-9 and TRBJ2-3; D may be TRBD1 (6 bases). The germline V and J ends were trimmed by 6 bases and 0 bases, with 10 bases remaining between them. CDR3 size: 14 residues. The germline V gene encodes CDR1 SEHNR and CDR2 FQNEAQ (reference sequence). CDR3 residues: CASRRTESTDTQYF. The CDR3 DNA follows: TGTGCCAGCAGAAGGACAGAGAGCACAGATACGCAGTATTTT.

Points on this clone: The sample contains more than one DNA sequence encoding this CDR3. The chain carries TRBV7-3 and TRBJ1-1; 10 nucleotides agree with TRBD1. This CDR3 spans 17 amino acids. The germline V gene has CDR1 SGHTA and CDR2 FQGTGA. V gave up 5 bases and J gave up 3 bases; unmatched junction bases: 12. In DNA, the CDR3 is TGTGCCAGCAGCCAGATCTGGGGACAGGGGCCCTACACTGAAGCTTTCTTT. Translated: CASSQIWGQGPYTEAFF.

The V gene is TRBV5-1, the J gene TRBJ1-2, with D possibly being TRBD1 (5 bases). V lost 0 bases, J lost 4 bases, and 22 bases lay in between. The CDR3 length is 18 residues. The germline CDR1 and CDR2 sequences are SGHRS and YFSETQ. In nucleotides, the CDR3 is TGCGCCAGCAGCTTGGACCAGGGCAAGGAGTATCTAAGCTATGGCTACACCTTC. Translating it yields CASSLDQGKEYLSYGYTF.

The chain uses TRBV7-3 and TRBJ2-2, with unresolved D. The CDR3 runs 14 residues. Germline CDR1 is SGHTA and CDR2 is FQGTGA. V lost 5 bases and J lost 2, with 9 bases in between. The CDR3 here is CASSPQANTGELFF. CDR3 nucleotides: TGTGCCAGCAGCCCGCAGGCCAACACCGGGGAGCTGTTTTTT.

The chain couples TRBV9 to TRBJ2-7; D not certain. Deletions cut 0 bases from V and 4 bases from J, with 8 bases between. CDR3 length: 13 amino acids. CDR1 is SGDLS and CDR2 is YYNGEE in the germline V gene. CDR3 nucleotides: TGTGCCAGCAGCGTAGAGGTAGGGTACGAGCAGTACTTC. Protein product: CASSVEVGYEQYF.

The rearrangement links TRBV21-1 to TRBJ2-3. TRBV21-1 is assigned pseudogene status. The CDR3 covers 14 residues. CDR3 in DNA: TGTGCCAGCAGCAAATCCCATAGGACAGATACGCAGTATTTT. This encodes CASSKSHRTDTQYF.

The rearrangement uses TRBV5-4 and TRBJ2-3; D is ambiguous. Deletions cut 0 bases from V and 9 bases from J, with 8 bases between. Germline assignment: CDR1 SGHNT and CDR2 YYREEE (reference sequence). CDR3 size: 12 residues. The CDR3: CASSLGSGTQYF. The CDR3 bases are TGTGCCAGCAGCTTGGGATCTGGGACGCAGTATTTT.

The rearrangement uses TRBV7-9 and TRBJ1-5; 9 nucleotides align to TRBD1. The trim removed 4 bases at V and 1 base at J, leaving 11 bases unmatched. CDR3 size: 18 residues. Germline-derived CDR1 and CDR2 are SEHNR and FQNEAQ (reference sequence). As DNA, the CDR3 is TGTGCCAGCAGCTCTCCGGACAGGGGAGGGTCGAGCAATCAGCCCCAGCATTTT. It yields the protein CASSSPDRGGSSNQPQHF.

V gene TRBV29-1 combines with J gene TRBJ1-1; 7 bases match TRBD1. The trim removed 7 bases at V and 3 bases at J, leaving 14 bases unmatched. Germline V gene lookup returns CDR1 SQVTM and CDR2 ANQGSEA. The CDR3 totals 15 residues. The CDR3 reads CSGRSTGLGDTEAFF. As DNA, the CDR3 is TGCAGCGGCCGTTCGACAGGGCTGGGTGACACTGAAGCTTTCTTT.

This clone came up once. This chain joins TRBV5-1 and TRBJ2-2, with D unclear. In germline, CDR1 is SGHRS, CDR2 YFSETQ. This CDR3 region has 15 residues. The V and J ends lost 4 bases and 2 bases respectively, with 12 bases between them. Here the CDR3 reads CASSTSSSNTGELFF. CDR3 nucleotides: TGCGCCAGCAGCACCAGCAGCTCCAACACCGGGGAGCTGTTTTTT.

The count of this clone is one. This chain joins TRBV6-1 and TRBJ2-7; TRBD1 aligns across 10 bases. With 3 bases clipped from V and 2 bases from J, the junction kept 13 bases outside the gene matches. The CDR3 is 18 residues long. The germline V gene encodes CDR1 MNHNS and CDR2 SASEGT. The CDR3 loop is CASSEDLMPGQGTYEQYF. The DNA of the CDR3 is TGTGCCAGCAGTGAGGACCTAATGCCGGGACAGGGGACCTACGAGCAGTACTTC.

The J gene is TRBJ1-2, the V gene TRBV19; possibly TRBD1 for D (6 bases). Trimming removed 5 bases at V and 3 bases at J, with 10 bases between. The length of the CDR3 is 13 residues. CDR1 and CDR2 (germline): LNHDA, SQIVND (reference sequence). CDR3 nucleotides: TGTGCCAGTAGTCCCCAGGGGTACTATGGCTACACCTTC. It codes for CASSPQGYYGYTF.

The rearrangement joins TRBV9 to TRBJ2-2; 10 bases agree with TRBD2. Per the germline V gene, CDR1 is SGDLS and CDR2 is YYNGEE. The CDR3 has 16 amino acids. J gave up 5 bases and V 0 bases, and 4 bases lay outside the gene matches. CDR3 sequence reads: CASSVDPAGGTGELFF. The CDR3 coding sequence is TGTGCCAGCAGCGTAGACCCAGCGGGAGGGACCGGGGAGCTGTTTTTT.

The chain uses TRBV12-3 or TRBV12-4 and TRBJ1-2; D might be TRBD1 (5 bases). The CDR3 consists of 12 residues. The V end was cut by 5 bases, the J end by 4 bases, with 8 bases between. CDR3 coding DNA: TGTGCCAGCAGTAGGGGTTCCTATGGCTACACCTTC. Translating it yields CASSRGSYGYTF.

The chain employs TRBV28 and TRBJ1-1; D gene unclear. The CDR3 covers 12 residues. V lost 7 bases and J 5 bases, leaving 11 bases between the germline ends. Per the germline V gene, CDR1 is MDHEN and CDR2 is SYDVKM. The CDR3 here is CASNPVGTEAFF. The CDR3 nucleotides read TGTGCCAGCAACCCGGTGGGGACTGAAGCTTTCTTT.

The chain uses TRBV30 and TRBJ1-3; 7 bases map to TRBD1. Germline-derived CDR1 and CDR2 are GTSNPN and SVGIG (reference sequence). The V gene end was trimmed by 3 bases and the J gene end by 2 bases; junction bases not matched to a gene: 4. This CDR3 comprises 14 residues. In DNA form, the CDR3 reads TGTGCCTGGAGCGGGGACAGAACTGGAAACACCATATATTTT. This sequence encodes CAWSGDRTGNTIYF.

The chain carries TRBV5-6 and TRBJ1-1; D may be TRBD1 (5 bases). The germline V gene has CDR1 SGHDT and CDR2 YYEEEE. V dropped 3 bases and J dropped 1 base, with 7 bases sitting between them. The CDR3 has 13 residues. In DNA form, the CDR3 reads TGTGCCAGCAGCTACGGGGGGAACACTGAAGCTTTCTTT. Amino acid sequence: CASSYGGNTEAFF.

The V and J genes are TRBV6-5 and TRBJ2-2; D not resolved. The CDR3 covers 12 residues. V was cut by 5 bases and J by 6 bases, with 7 bases left in between. Per germline, CDR1 MNHEY and CDR2 SVGAGI. CDR3 region: CASSTPPGELFF. The CDR3 coding sequence is TGTGCCAGCAGTACCCCCCCCGGGGAGCTGTTTTTT.

This clone occurred a few times. The chain employs TRBV30 and TRBJ2-2; TRBD1 agrees at 7 bases. With V trimmed by 5 bases and J by 3 bases, 6 bases remained unmatched. Germline values: CDR1 GTSNPN, CDR2 SVGIG (reference sequence). CDR3 length: 14 residues. Here the CDR3 reads CAWSGQRYTGELFF. Written as DNA, the CDR3 is TGTGCCTGGTCGGGACAGAGGTACACCGGGGAGCTGTTTTTT.

The CDR3 sequence: CASSLRGTGVMNTEAFF. The CDR3 bases are TGTGCCAGCAGTTTACGAGGTACAGGTGTAATGAACACTGAAGCTTTCTTT. The chain recombines TRBV28 with TRBJ1-1, with a possible D match to TRBD1 (5 bases). The germline V gene encodes CDR1 MDHEN and CDR2 SYDVKM. V lost 2 bases and J 0 bases, leaving 16 bases between the germline ends. This CDR3 is built from 17 residues.

The chain employs TRBV10-3 and TRBJ2-7, with TRBD1 as a possible D gene (6 bases). The length of the CDR3 is 14 residues. Germline CDR1 reads ENHRY; CDR2 reads SYGVKD. V was cut by 3 bases and J by 7 bases, with 16 bases left in between. The CDR3, as DNA: TGTGCCATCAGTGATCTTGGACAGCCGAGAGAGCAGTACTTC. Its protein is CAISDLGQPREQYF.

This chain connects TRBV2 to TRBJ2-1, with unresolved D. The CDR3 has 17 residues. The ends were cut back, 1 base at V and 4 bases at J, with 17 bases in the middle. Germline V gives CDR1 SNHLY, CDR2 FYNNEI. As DNA, the CDR3 is TGTGCCAGCAGTGAAGGTGGGCCCTCCGAGACTTACAATGAGCAGTTCTTC. Translation gives CASSEGGPSETYNEQFF.